A selection of T cell receptor beta chains follows, all from one sample in a study of monozygotic twins with inflammatory bowel disease. TCRdb reprocessed the 5' RACE reads, keeping one entry per CDR3 protein, no DNA. In all, the sample yields around 100,000 distinct CDR3 sequences. The sequenced material came from blood. These receptors all come from a human donor with ulcerative colitis or Crohn's disease, or a healthy co-twin of an affected twin (not recorded which). The CDR3 runs from the conserved cysteine through the conserved F or W.

J gene: TRBJ2-7
V gene: TRBV12-3/TRBV12-4
CDR3 protein: CASRPGTRGPYEQYF

J gene: TRBJ2-1
V gene: TRBV12-3/TRBV12-4
CDR3 protein: CASSSGLAPGRNEQFF

J gene: TRBJ1-2
V gene: TRBV7-2
CDR3 protein: CASSPTTGINYGYTF

J gene: TRBJ2-3
V gene: TRBV7-2
CDR3 protein: CASSLVRPTDTQYF

J gene: TRBJ2-5
V gene: TRBV19
CDR3 protein: CASRTASSGHETQYF

J gene: TRBJ2-7
V gene: TRBV11-2
CDR3 protein: CASSTWGPKNYEQYF

J gene: TRBJ2-4
V gene: TRBV12-3/TRBV12-4
CDR3 protein: CASSFGDGNIQYF

J gene: TRBJ2-6
V gene: TRBV18
CDR3 protein: CASSPQGSSGANVLTF

J gene: TRBJ2-7
V gene: TRBV29-1
CDR3 protein: CSATQAGGTVEQYF

J gene: TRBJ1-2
V gene: TRBV27
CDR3 protein: CASSSYATGWNIANYGYTF

J gene: TRBJ2-7
V gene: TRBV5-1
CDR3 protein: CASRGGGGAGSYEQYF

J gene: TRBJ2-1
V gene: TRBV7-2
CDR3 protein: CASSFTSGRPYNEQFF

J gene: TRBJ2-2
V gene: TRBV24-1
CDR3 protein: CATSLSTGINTGELFF

J gene: TRBJ2-3
V gene: TRBV5-1
CDR3 protein: CASSFANLLAGVEDTQYF

J gene: TRBJ2-1
V gene: TRBV5-1
CDR3 protein: CASSLVLHNEQFF

J gene: TRBJ2-3
V gene: TRBV20-1
CDR3 protein: CSARDVWRERIKQYF

J gene: TRBJ2-2
V gene: TRBV29-1
CDR3 protein: CSVLSSGELFF

J gene: TRBJ2-7
V gene: TRBV6-4
CDR3 protein: CATSLNRGRLTGPSYEQYF

J gene: TRBJ2-7
V gene: TRBV14
CDR3 protein: CASSPGTNSYEQYF

J gene: TRBJ2-5
V gene: TRBV20-1
CDR3 protein: CSARKPGRGETQYF

J gene: TRBJ2-7
V gene: TRBV20-1
CDR3 protein: CSARDGAGSYEQYF

J gene: TRBJ1-2
V gene: TRBV4-3
CDR3 protein: CASSQGVRGNYGYTF

J gene: TRBJ2-3
V gene: TRBV30
CDR3 protein: CAWSTGATDTQYF

J gene: TRBJ1-1
V gene: TRBV7-3
CDR3 protein: CASSPTGVGTEAFF

J gene: TRBJ1-1
V gene: TRBV5-1
CDR3 protein: CASRPTGQMNTEAFF

J gene: TRBJ2-3
V gene: TRBV14
CDR3 protein: CASSPLHGQRGADTQYF